The source of this TCR beta chain is a study of T-cell memory formation after mild COVID-19. Study-wide results and limits: Within pre-infection memory, some responding clones were found, suggesting cross-reactive memory joined.

V lost 7 bases to trimming and J lost 7 bases; unmatched junction nucleotides: 7. The CDR3 loop spans 13 amino acids. TCRdb fed the 5' RACE reads into MiXCR, producing one record per CDR3 protein. The repertoire includes roughly 50,000 distinct CDR3 sequences, roughly an eighth of them detected once, and around a quarter sits in the top ten. As concerns this clonotype: The antigen is undetermined.

The TCR sequence derives from a man aged 18 to 30 who had mild COVID-19 (a few samples of this study predate the infection). Cell type and time point are not known. This chain links TRBV12-3 or TRBV12-4 with TRBJ1-3; 7 bases agree with TRBD1. Material: PBMCs or a T cell subset sorted from them (not recorded which). CDR3 residues: CASKQGRLNTIYF. CDR3 DNA sequence: TGTGCCAGCAAACAGGGGAGGTTGAACACCATATATTTT.